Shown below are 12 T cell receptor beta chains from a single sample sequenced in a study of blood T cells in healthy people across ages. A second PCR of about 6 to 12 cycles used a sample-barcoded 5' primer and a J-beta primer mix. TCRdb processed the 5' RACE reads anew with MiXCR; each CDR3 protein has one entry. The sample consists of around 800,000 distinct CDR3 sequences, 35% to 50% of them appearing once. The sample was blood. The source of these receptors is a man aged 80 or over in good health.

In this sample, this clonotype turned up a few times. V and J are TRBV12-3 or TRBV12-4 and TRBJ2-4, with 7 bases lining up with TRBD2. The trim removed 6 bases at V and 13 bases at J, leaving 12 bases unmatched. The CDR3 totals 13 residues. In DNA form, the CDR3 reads TGTGCCAGCAGGCGAGCGGGAATGGGGGAGCAGTACTTC. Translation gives CASRRAGMGEQYF.

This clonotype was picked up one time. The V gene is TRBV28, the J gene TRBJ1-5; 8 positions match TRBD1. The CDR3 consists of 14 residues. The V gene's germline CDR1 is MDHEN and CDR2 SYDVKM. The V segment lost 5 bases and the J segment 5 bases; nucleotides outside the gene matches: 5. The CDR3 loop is CASSLTTGDQPQHF. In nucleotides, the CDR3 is TGTGCCAGCAGTCTAACGACAGGGGATCAGCCCCAGCATTTT.

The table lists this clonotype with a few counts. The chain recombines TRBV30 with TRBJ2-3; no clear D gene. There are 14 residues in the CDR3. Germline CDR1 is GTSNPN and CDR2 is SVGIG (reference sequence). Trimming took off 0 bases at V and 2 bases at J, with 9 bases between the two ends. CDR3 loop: CAWSVRGNTDTQYF. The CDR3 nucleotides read TGTGCCTGGAGTGTCAGAGGCAACACAGATACGCAGTATTTT. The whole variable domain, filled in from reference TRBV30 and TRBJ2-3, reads SQTIHQWPATLVQPVGSPLSLECTVEGTSNPNLYWYRQAAGRGLQLLFYSVGIGQISSEVPQNLSASRPQDRQFILSSKKLLLSDSGFYLCAWSVRGNTDTQYFGPGTRLTVL.

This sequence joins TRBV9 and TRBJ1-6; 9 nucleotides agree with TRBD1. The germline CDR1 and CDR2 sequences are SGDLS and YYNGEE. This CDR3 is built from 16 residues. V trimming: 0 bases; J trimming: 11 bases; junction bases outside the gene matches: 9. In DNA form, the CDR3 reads TGTGCCAGCAGCGTAGATGATACAGGGGGCGGAACACCCCTCCACTTT. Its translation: CASSVDDTGGGTPLHF. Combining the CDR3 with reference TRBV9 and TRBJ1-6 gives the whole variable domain DSGVTQTPKHLITATGQRVTLRCSPRSGDLSVYWYQQSLDQGLQFLIQYYNGEERAKGNILERFSAQQFPDLHSELNLSSLELGDSALYFCASSVDDTGGGTPLHFGNGTRLTVT.

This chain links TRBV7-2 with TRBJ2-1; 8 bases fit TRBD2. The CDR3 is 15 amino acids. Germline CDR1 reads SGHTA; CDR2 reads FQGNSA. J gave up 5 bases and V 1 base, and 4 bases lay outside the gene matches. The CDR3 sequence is CASSLVSGSDNEQFF. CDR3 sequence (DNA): TGTGCCAGCAGCTTAGTCAGCGGGAGCGACAATGAGCAGTTCTTC.

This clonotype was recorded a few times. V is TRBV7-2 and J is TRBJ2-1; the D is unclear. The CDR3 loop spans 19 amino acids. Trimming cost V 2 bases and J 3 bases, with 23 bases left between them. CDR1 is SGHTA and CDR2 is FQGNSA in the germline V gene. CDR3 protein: CASSLRWSRTERIYNEQFF. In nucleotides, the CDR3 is TGTGCCAGCAGCTTACGTTGGTCAAGAACAGAGAGAATCTACAATGAGCAGTTCTTC.

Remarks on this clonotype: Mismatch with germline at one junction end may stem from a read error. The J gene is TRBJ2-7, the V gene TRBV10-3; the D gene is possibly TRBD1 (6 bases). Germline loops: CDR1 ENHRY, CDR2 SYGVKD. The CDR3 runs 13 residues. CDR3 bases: TGTGACATCACCAAGGACAGTACCTACGAGCAGTACTTC. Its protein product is CDITKDSTYEQYF.

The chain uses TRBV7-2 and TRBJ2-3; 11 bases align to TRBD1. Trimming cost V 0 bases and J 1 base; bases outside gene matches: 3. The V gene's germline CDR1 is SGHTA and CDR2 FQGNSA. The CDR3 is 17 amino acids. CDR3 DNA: TGTGCCAGCAGCTTAGCCCCGGGACAGGGGGGCACAGATACGCAGTATTTT. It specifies CASSLAPGQGGTDTQYF. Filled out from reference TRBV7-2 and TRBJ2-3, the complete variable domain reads GAGVSQSPSNKVTEKGKDVELRCDPISGHTALYWYRQSLGQGLEFLIYFQGNSAPDKSGLPSDRFSAERTGGSVSTLTIQRTQQEDSAVYLCASSLAPGQGGTDTQYFGPGTRLTVL.

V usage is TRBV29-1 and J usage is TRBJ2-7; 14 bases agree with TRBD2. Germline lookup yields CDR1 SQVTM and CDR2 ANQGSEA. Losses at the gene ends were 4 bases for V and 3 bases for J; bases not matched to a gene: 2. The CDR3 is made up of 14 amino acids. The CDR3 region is CSVAGLAGVYEQYF. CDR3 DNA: TGCAGCGTTGCGGGACTAGCGGGAGTCTACGAGCAGTACTTC.

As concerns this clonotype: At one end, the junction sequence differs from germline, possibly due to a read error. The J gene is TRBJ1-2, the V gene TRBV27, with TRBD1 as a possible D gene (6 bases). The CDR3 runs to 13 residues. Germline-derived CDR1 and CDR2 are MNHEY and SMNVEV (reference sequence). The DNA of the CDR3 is TGTGTCAGCAGTCCAGTGCAGGGGTATGGCTACACCTTC. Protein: CVSSPVQGYGYTF.

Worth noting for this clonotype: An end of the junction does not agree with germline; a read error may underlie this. The CDR3 DNA reads TGTGCCAGCAGCTTTCAGGGTAGCACAGATATGCAGTATTTT. Its translation: CASSFQGSTDMQYF. The chain couples TRBV7-9 to TRBJ2-3; D may be TRBD1 (5 bases). Germline-derived CDR1 and CDR2 are SEHNR and FQNEAQ (reference sequence). CDR3 length equals 14 residues.

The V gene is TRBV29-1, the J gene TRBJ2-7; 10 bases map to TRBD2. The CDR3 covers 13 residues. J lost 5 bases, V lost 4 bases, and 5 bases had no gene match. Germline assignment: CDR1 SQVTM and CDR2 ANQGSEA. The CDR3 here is CSVAPSGRNEQYF. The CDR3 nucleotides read TGCAGCGTTGCCCCTAGCGGGAGAAACGAGCAGTACTTC.